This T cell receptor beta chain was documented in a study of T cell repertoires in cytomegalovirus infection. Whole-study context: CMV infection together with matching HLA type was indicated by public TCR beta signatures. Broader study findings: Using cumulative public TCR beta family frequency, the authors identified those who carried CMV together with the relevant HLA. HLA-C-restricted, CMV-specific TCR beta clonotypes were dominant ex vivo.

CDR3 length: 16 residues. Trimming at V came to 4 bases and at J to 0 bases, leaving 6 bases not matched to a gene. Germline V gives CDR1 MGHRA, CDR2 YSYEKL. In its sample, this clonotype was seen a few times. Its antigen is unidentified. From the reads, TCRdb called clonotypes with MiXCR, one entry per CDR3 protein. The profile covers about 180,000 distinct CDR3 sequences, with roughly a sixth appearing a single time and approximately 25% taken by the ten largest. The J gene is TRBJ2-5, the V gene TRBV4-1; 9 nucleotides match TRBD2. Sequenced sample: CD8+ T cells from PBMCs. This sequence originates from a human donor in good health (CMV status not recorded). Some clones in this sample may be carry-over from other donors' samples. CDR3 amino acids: CASSPAGGPHQETQYF. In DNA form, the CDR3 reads TGCGCCAGCAGCCCGGCGGGGGGGCCCCACCAAGAGACCCAGTACTTC.